This T cell receptor beta chain was documented in a study of CD8 T cells in Susac syndrome (dated by TCRdb to 2018 to 2020). The study in broad terms: Whether CD8+ T cell activation and differentiation in Susac syndrome was antigen driven was tested using repertoire sequencing. CD8+ T cell repertoire clonality was compared between over 9 healthy donors, approximately 14 Susac syndrome patients and fewer than 19 multiple sclerosis patients.

High-throughput TCR beta sequencing profiled peripheral blood CD8+ and CD4+ T cells from healthy donors, Susac syndrome patients and multiple sclerosis patients. Treatment-naive patients with stable or active relapsing-remitting disease fulfilling revised McDonald criteria were used as multiple sclerosis controls. Bulk CD8+ and CD4+ T cells were purified magnetically by negative isolation, whereas CD8+ TEMRA cells were enriched by FACS. Blood was drawn into EDTA tubes, processed within 24 hours, and PBMCs were isolated by density gradient centrifugation. PBMCs intended for TCR sequencing were cryopreserved in liquid nitrogen and thawed later in a water bath at 37 degrees C. The sorted or isolated CD4+, CD8+ and CD8+ TEMRA cells reached a purity of at least 90%. Overall study results and their limits: The number of individuals in the TCR sequencing and HLA analysis was acknowledged as relatively small.

This clonotype came up once. Its specific antigen is unknown. No base-level quality is on record; no much larger clone is a single base apart. A solitary read yields weak support. Germline trimming amounts to 5 bases on V and 2 bases on J, with 9 as the count of junction bases outside the gene matches. Looking up the germline V gene yields CDR1 SGHAT and CDR2 FQNNGV. Its CDR3 holds 15 amino acids, cysteine through phenylalanine. Only the CDR3 DNA is retained, 45 bases long and in frame from the first base. RNA was extracted using the RNeasy kit, and roughly 0.5 to 1 microgram was reverse transcribed with random hexamers. TCR beta CDR3 regions were amplified with the immunoSEQ multiplex PCR assay covering 54 Vbeta and 13 Jbeta segments. To correct PCR amplification bias, a synthetic template baseline was used for both primer optimization and computational correction. On the study's bioinformatics: Reads were annotated to V, D and J genes per IMGT and analyzed with immunoSEQ Analyzer, keeping only productive sequences. To calculate clonality, Shannon entropy was normalized by log2 of the number of productive unique sequences and then subtracted from one. Public and private clones were assessed among the 100 most prevalent clones of each patient and control. Clones were defined as Susac-specific when absent from the healthy and MS cohorts, from 1,000 to 1,100 published viral clones and from other ImmuneACCESS disease sequences. TCRdb reprocessing: public reads trimmed at Q25 with fastp, clones called with MiXCR, in-frame beta chains kept. Rows merge per CDR3 protein into single entries with the most common DNA and genes. The V and J calls reflect TCRdb's pipeline rather than the authors' work. Present in this sample are roughly 200,000 distinct CDR3 sequences, 95% of which were seen just once. 0.15% to 0.2% of the sample rests with the top ten.

The sequence was obtained from a human donor with multiple sclerosis. The chain uses TRBV11-2 and TRBJ2-7, with TRBD2 identical over 7 junction bases. Material: CD8+ T cells from PBMCs. The CDR3 here reads CASSQSRDYAYEQYF. The nucleotides read TGTGCCAGCAGCCAAAGCAGGGACTACGCCTACGAGCAGTACTTC.